What follows are 28 T cell receptor beta chains derived from one specimen sequenced in a study of T cell responses to AZD1222 COVID-19 vaccine. This table comes from immunoSEQ multiplex PCR, and its TCRdb copy is limited to in-frame clones, with some not included. The sample has around 140,000 clones; more than 80% are singletons. This specimen consisted of peripheral blood, obtained on day 0 of MenACWY control vaccination. The receptors were gathered from an adult in good health.

This chain joins TRBV19 and TRBJ2-1, with TRBD1 matching 8 bases. The CDR3 consists of 14 residues. The V and J ends lost 8 bases and 4 bases, in that order; junction bases with no gene match: 7. Germline CDR1 reads LNHDA; CDR2 reads SQIVND (reference sequence). CDR3 sequence: CASGDRRLYNEQFF. DNA for the CDR3: TGTGCCAGTGGGGACAGGAGACTGTACAATGAGCAGTTCTTC.

The V gene is TRBV2, the J gene TRBJ1-6, with D tentatively TRBD1 (6 bases). Trimming stripped 9 bases from V and 9 bases from J, with 21 bases between. Germline-derived CDR1 and CDR2 are SNHLY and FYNNEI. The CDR3 is made up of 15 amino acids. The CDR3 reads CARRDGTLGGSPLHF. CDR3 DNA sequence: TGTGCCAGGAGAGACGGGACACTCGGTGGTTCACCCCTCCACTTT.

J is TRBJ2-7 and V is TRBV9; 8 bases align to TRBD2. CDR1 SGDLS and CDR2 YYNGEE come from the germline V gene. V was pared by 3 bases and J by 1 base, with 3 bases of the junction left unmatched. The CDR3 consists of 14 residues. CDR3 nucleotides: TGTGCCAGCAGCGGACTAGCGAGTTCCTACGAGCAGTACTTC. This gives the protein CASSGLASSYEQYF.

Concerning this clone: One junction end does not reproduce the germline sequence, and a read error may be involved. V and J are TRBV7-2 and TRBJ1-6; no definite D call. CDR1 is SGHTA, CDR2 FQGNSA, per germline. The CDR3 runs to 13 residues. The CDR3 DNA is TGTGCTAGCAGCTTTTCTCCCGAATCACCCCTCCACTTT. Residues: CASSFSPESPLHF.

J is TRBJ1-3 and V is TRBV9; D gene unclear. The length of the CDR3 is 16 residues. Per the germline V gene, CDR1 is SGDLS and CDR2 is YYNGEE. V was clipped by 0 bases and J by 0 bases, with 10 bases between them. The CDR3 region is CASSVAGRSSGNTIYF. The CDR3 DNA is TGTGCCAGCAGCGTAGCAGGCCGAAGCTCTGGAAACACCATATATTTT.

Written as DNA, the CDR3 is TGTGCCAGCAGCCAAGATGCGGTCCCCGGGACCGAGCAGTACTTC. The encoded protein is CASSQDAVPGTEQYF. V and J are TRBV4-2 and TRBJ2-7; D might be TRBD1 or TRBD2, each matching 5 bases. CDR1 LGHNA and CDR2 YNFKEQ come from the germline V gene. With 0 bases removed from V and 6 bases from J, the gap between germline ends came to 15 bases. This CDR3 spans 15 amino acids.

The chain uses TRBV6-5 and TRBJ2-7, with a tentative D call TRBD1 (6 bases). CDR3 length: 12 amino acids. V was trimmed by 8 bases and J by 2 bases, leaving 10 bases between them. Germline V lookup: CDR1 MNHEY, CDR2 SVGAGI. The CDR3, as DNA: TGTGCCAGCGTAACAGGGACCTACGAGCAGTACTTC. Translation gives CASVTGTYEQYF.

The rearrangement joins TRBV7-2 to TRBJ1-3; D remains unclear. Trimming pared 4 bases from V and 5 bases from J, leaving 9 bases between. Germline values: CDR1 SGHTA, CDR2 FQGNSA. The CDR3 sequence is 13 residues long. The DNA for the CDR3 is TGTGCCAGCAGCTCACAAACCCGAAACACCATATATTTT. Translation gives CASSSQTRNTIYF.

V usage is TRBV2 and J usage is TRBJ1-2; D may be TRBD1 (5 bases). CDR3 length equals 13 residues. The V gene's germline CDR1 is SNHLY and CDR2 FYNNEI. V gave up 7 bases and J gave up 4 bases, with 13 bases separating them. This CDR3 is CASTPQELYGYTF. CDR3 bases: TGTGCCAGCACTCCACAGGAGCTCTATGGCTACACCTTC.

This chain joins TRBV13 and TRBJ2-7, with D maybe TRBD2 (5 bases). The CDR3 is 14 amino acids. Trimming shortened V by 4 bases and J by 3 bases, and 13 bases separated the two germline ends. Germline values: CDR1 PRHDT, CDR2 FYEKMQ (reference sequence). This CDR3 reads CASSYKGAGYEQYF. CDR3 DNA: TGTGCCAGCAGCTATAAGGGTGCGGGCTACGAGCAGTACTTC.

This clone showed up just once. The chain carries TRBV5-8 and TRBJ1-1; D possibly corresponds to TRBD1 (6 bases). V was clipped by 4 bases and J by 1 base, with 14 bases between them. The germline V gene has CDR1 SGHTS and CDR2 YDEGEE. The length of the CDR3 is 15 residues. CDR3 amino acids: CASSLEGGANTEAFF. CDR3 DNA: TGTGCCAGCAGCCTGGAGGGGGGTGCGAACACTGAAGCTTTCTTT.

This chain connects TRBV18 to TRBJ1-4; no firm D call. V was shortened by 2 bases and J by 8 bases, with 6 bases between the two germline ends. The CDR3 has 12 amino acids. CDR1 KGHSH and CDR2 LQKENI come from the germline V gene. The CDR3 nucleotides read TGTGCCAGCTCACCAAAGCGGGAAAAACTGTTTTTT. This gives the protein CASSPKREKLFF.

This chain joins TRBV11-2 and TRBJ2-3; maybe TRBD2 (6 bases). V was shortened by 4 bases and J by 10 bases, with 21 bases between the two germline ends. The germline V gene has CDR1 SGHAT and CDR2 FQNNGV. The CDR3 has 15 amino acids. CDR3 DNA: TGTGCCAGCAGCTCGTTGACCGGGAGACAATCCGCGCAGTATTTT. It specifies CASSSLTGRQSAQYF. The full variable domain, its missing parts supplied by reference TRBV11-2 and TRBJ2-3, is EAGVAQSPRYKIIEKRQSVAFWCNPISGHATLYWYQQILGQGPKLLIQFQNNGVVDDSQLPKDRFSAERLKGVDSTLKIQPAKLEDSAVYLCASSSLTGRQSAQYFGPGTRLTVL.

The CDR3 loop is CASRPPGGEQFF. The DNA for the CDR3 is TGCGCCAGCAGACCCCCTGGAGGGGAGCAGTTCTTC. The chain has TRBV5-1 and TRBJ2-1; D might be TRBD2 (6 bases). The CDR3 is 12 residues long. V gave up 5 bases and J gave up 10 bases, with 13 bases separating them. The germline V gene encodes CDR1 SGHRS and CDR2 YFSETQ. Full variable domain (outside the CDR3, taken from reference TRBV5-1 and TRBJ2-1): KAGVTQTPRYLIKTRGQQVTLSCSPISGHRSVSWYQQTPGQGLQFLFEYFSETQRNKGNFPGRFSGRQFSNSRSEMNVSTLELGDSALYLCASRPPGGEQFFGPGTRLTVL.

The genes are TRBV19 and TRBJ2-7; TRBD1 matches at 8 bases. Germline CDR1 and CDR2: LNHDA and SQIVND (reference sequence). There are 13 residues in the CDR3. Trimming at V came to 10 bases and at J to 2 bases, leaving 7 bases not matched to a gene. CDR3 sequence: CATRDRFTYEQYF. Here the CDR3 DNA reads TGTGCCACCCGGGACAGGTTCACCTACGAGCAGTACTTC.

As concerns this clone: At one end, the junction sequence differs from germline, possibly due to a read error. The V gene is TRBV30, the J gene TRBJ1-1; D not resolved. This CDR3 has 8 amino acids. CDR1 and CDR2 from the germline V gene are GTSNPN and SVGIG (reference sequence). The CDR3 loop is CAWSETFF. For the CDR3, the DNA is TGTGCCTGGAGTGAAACTTTCTTT.

This clone was counted once. The J gene is TRBJ1-1, the V gene TRBV11-3; perhaps TRBD1 as D (5 bases). Trimming shortened V by 1 base and J by 3 bases, and 12 bases separated the two germline ends. Germline CDR1 and CDR2: SGHNT and YENEEA. The CDR3 is made up of 15 amino acids. CDR3 residues: CASSLGDGRHTEAFF. The CDR3 DNA follows: TGTGCCAGCAGCTTAGGGGACGGGAGACACACTGAAGCTTTCTTT.

The genes are TRBV7-2 and TRBJ2-5; TRBD2 matches at 11 bases. Per germline, CDR1 SGHTA and CDR2 FQGNSA. The CDR3 covers 16 residues. V shed 1 base and J 4 bases; nucleotides not matched to a gene: 5. CDR3 sequence: CASSLGNLAGGETQYF. The CDR3 coding sequence is TGTGCCAGCAGCTTAGGCAATCTAGCGGGGGGAGAGACCCAGTACTTC. Supplemented by reference TRBV7-2 and TRBJ2-5, the full variable domain reads GAGVSQSPSNKVTEKGKDVELRCDPISGHTALYWYRQSLGQGLEFLIYFQGNSAPDKSGLPSDRFSAERTGGSVSTLTIQRTQQEDSAVYLCASSLGNLAGGETQYFGPGTRLLVL.

The rearrangement uses TRBV6-5 and TRBJ1-3; TRBD1 aligns across 7 bases. In germline, CDR1 is MNHEY, CDR2 SVGAGI. This CDR3 comprises 14 residues. V lost 6 bases and J lost 3; bases outside the gene matches: 5. The CDR3 nucleotides read TGTGCCAGCAGCAGACAGGGATTTGGAAACACCATATATTTT. This codes for CASSRQGFGNTIYF.

The chain is built from TRBV14 and TRBJ2-3; 14 positions agree with TRBD2. This CDR3 contains 15 residues. With 6 bases clipped from V and 5 bases from J, the junction kept 4 bases outside the gene matches. Germline lookup yields CDR1 SGHDN and CDR2 FVKESK. The CDR3 loop reads CASRRGLAGGDTQYF. The DNA for the CDR3 is TGTGCCAGCAGAAGAGGACTAGCGGGAGGAGATACGCAGTATTTT.

This rearrangement joins TRBV29-1 to TRBJ2-1; D may correspond to TRBD1 or TRBD2 (6 bases each). CDR3 length: 13 amino acids. Germline lookup yields CDR1 SQVTM and CDR2 ANQGSEA. Trimming pared 6 bases from V and 6 bases from J, leaving 15 bases between. CDR3 DNA: TGCAGCGTAGCCGGGGGCTCTTCCAATGAGCAGTTCTTC. It translates to CSVAGGSSNEQFF.

The chain recombines TRBV20-1 with TRBJ2-3, with D unclear. Deletions cut 4 bases from V and 0 bases from J, with 8 bases between. The CDR3 loop spans 13 amino acids. CDR1 and CDR2 (germline): DFQATT, SNEGSKA (reference sequence). CDR3 residues: CSANEPSTDTQYF. CDR3 bases: TGCAGTGCTAATGAACCTAGCACAGATACGCAGTATTTT.

Here the CDR3 reads CASSPGSYNSPLHF. The CDR3 DNA sequence: TGTGCCAGCAGCCCAGGATCCTATAATTCACCCCTCCACTTT. The rearrangement uses TRBV6-2 or TRBV6-3 and TRBJ1-6; D is unresolved. Trimming removed 6 bases at V and 1 base at J, with 7 bases between. The CDR3 covers 14 residues. Germline CDR1 MNHEY, CDR2 SVGEGT.

The chain couples TRBV7-6 to TRBJ1-1; D remains ambiguous. V shed 5 bases and J shed 4 bases, with 14 bases lying between them. Germline CDR1 SGHVS, CDR2 FNYEAQ. This CDR3 is built from 14 residues. This chain's CDR3 is CASSEGGWSTEAFF. As DNA, the CDR3 is TGTGCCAGCAGCGAGGGTGGATGGAGCACTGAAGCTTTCTTT.

The DNA for the CDR3 is TGTGCCAGTAGTCCCCGTCGGCACACAGATACGCAGTATTTT. Amino acid sequence: CASSPRRHTDTQYF. The gene calls are TRBV19 and TRBJ2-3; no firm D call. CDR3 length: 14 residues. V was cut by 5 bases and J by 2 bases, with 11 bases left in between. Germline V gene lookup returns CDR1 LNHDA and CDR2 SQIVND (reference sequence).

The chain links TRBV5-1 to TRBJ2-3; 10 bases line up with TRBD1. The CDR3 is 19 residues long. V trimming: 2 bases; J trimming: 4 bases; junction bases outside the gene matches: 16. Germline V gene data show CDR1 as SGHRS and CDR2 as YFSETQ. This CDR3 is CASSFVPLTGTGEADTQYF. The CDR3 DNA is TGCGCCAGCAGCTTCGTGCCACTGACCGGGACAGGGGAGGCAGATACGCAGTATTTT.

The chain recombines TRBV28 with TRBJ2-2; D is ambiguous. Germline-derived CDR1 and CDR2 are MDHEN and SYDVKM. The V end lost 3 bases, the J end lost 1 base, and 3 bases lay between the germline ends. CDR3 size: 13 residues. In DNA, the CDR3 is TGTGCCAGCAGTTTCCAGAACACCGGGGAGCTGTTTTTT. Amino acids: CASSFQNTGELFF.

The CDR3 is CASSLTDEQYF. DNA for the CDR3: TGCGCCAGCAGCTTGACAGACGAGCAGTACTTC. V gene TRBV5-1 combines with J gene TRBJ2-7; D is unresolved. The germline CDR1 and CDR2 sequences are SGHRS and YFSETQ. The CDR3 sequence is 11 residues long. V was clipped by 1 base and J by 5 bases, with 4 bases between them.